The clone carrying this T cell receptor beta chain came up a few times. TCRdb processed the 5' RACE reads anew with MiXCR; each CDR3 protein has one entry. This repertoire shows about 900,000 distinct CDR3 sequences, around 12% found once; its top ten account for about 1.5%. The data are from a study of identical twins. The CDR3 loop spans 14 amino acids. V lost 3 bases and J 3 bases, leaving 8 bases between the germline ends. The germline CDR1 and CDR2 sequences are SNHLY and FYNNEI. The sample was also linked to a second study, of yellow fever vaccine responses in identical twins.

The clonotype was recovered from a woman aged 18-29 years in good health. The material sequenced was PBMCs. This chain joins TRBV2 and TRBJ1-4, with no clear D. The CDR3 loop reads CASSDGSSNEKLFF. Here the CDR3 DNA reads TGTGCCAGCAGTGATGGCAGTTCTAATGAAAAACTGTTTTTT.